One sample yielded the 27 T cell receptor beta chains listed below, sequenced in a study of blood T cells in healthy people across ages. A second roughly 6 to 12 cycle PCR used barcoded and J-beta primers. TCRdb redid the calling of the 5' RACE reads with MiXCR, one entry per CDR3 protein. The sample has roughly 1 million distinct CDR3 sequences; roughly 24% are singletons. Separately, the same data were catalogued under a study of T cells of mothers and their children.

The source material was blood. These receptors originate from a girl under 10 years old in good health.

This CDR3 is CASSQDLRLAPSTDTQYF. Here the CDR3 DNA reads TGCGCCAGCAGCCAAGATCTTCGGCTAGCGCCTAGCACAGATACGCAGTATTTT. The chain recombines TRBV4-3 with TRBJ2-3; D might be TRBD2 (6 bases). This CDR3 has 18 amino acids. Germline V lookup: CDR1 LGHNA, CDR2 YSLEER. The ends were cut back, 0 bases at V and 0 bases at J, with 16 bases in the middle.

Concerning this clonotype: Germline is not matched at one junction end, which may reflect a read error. CDR3 amino acids: CSVLDRDPYGSTF. The CDR3 DNA is TGCAGCGTGCTGGACAGGGATCCTTATGGCTCCACCTTC. The chain uses TRBV29-1 and TRBJ1-2; TRBD1 matches 8 bases. The CDR3 extends over 13 amino acids. From germline, CDR1 is SQVTM and CDR2 ANQGSEA.

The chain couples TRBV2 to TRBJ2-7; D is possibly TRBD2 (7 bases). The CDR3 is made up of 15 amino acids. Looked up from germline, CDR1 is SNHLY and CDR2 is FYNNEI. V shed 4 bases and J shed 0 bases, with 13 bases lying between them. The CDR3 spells CASSAGGLRSYEQYF. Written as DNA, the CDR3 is TGTGCCAGCAGTGCCGGGGGGCTCCGCTCCTACGAGCAGTACTTC. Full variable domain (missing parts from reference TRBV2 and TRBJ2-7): EPEVTQTPSHQVTQMGQEVILRCVPISNHLYFYWYRQILGQKVEFLVSFYNNEISEKSEIFDDQFSVERPDGSNFTLKIRSTKLEDSAMYFCASSAGGLRSYEQYFGPGTRLTVT.

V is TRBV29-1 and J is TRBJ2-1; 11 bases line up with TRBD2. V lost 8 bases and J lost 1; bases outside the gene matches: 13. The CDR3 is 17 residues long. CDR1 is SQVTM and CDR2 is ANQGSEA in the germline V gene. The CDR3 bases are TGCAGCCCCCTTCTCTCGACTAGCGGGGATTCCTACAATGAGCAGTTCTTC. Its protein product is CSPLLSTSGDSYNEQFF.

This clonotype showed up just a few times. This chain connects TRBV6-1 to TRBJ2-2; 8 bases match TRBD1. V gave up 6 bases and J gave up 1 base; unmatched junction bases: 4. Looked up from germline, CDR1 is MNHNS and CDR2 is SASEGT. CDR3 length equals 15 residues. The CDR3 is CASRHRGRNTGELFF. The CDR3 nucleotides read TGTGCCAGCAGACACAGGGGGAGGAACACCGGGGAGCTGTTTTTT.

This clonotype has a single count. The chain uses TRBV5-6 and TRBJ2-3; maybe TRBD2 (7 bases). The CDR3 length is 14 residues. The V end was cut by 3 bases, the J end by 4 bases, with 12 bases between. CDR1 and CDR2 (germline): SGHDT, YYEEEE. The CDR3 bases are TGTGCCAGCAGCTGGGAGGGGGGCGCAGATACGCAGTATTTT. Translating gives CASSWEGGADTQYF.

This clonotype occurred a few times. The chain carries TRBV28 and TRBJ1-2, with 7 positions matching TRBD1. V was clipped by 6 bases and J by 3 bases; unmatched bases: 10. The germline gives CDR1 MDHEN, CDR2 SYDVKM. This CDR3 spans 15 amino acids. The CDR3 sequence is CASRPRQGYHYGYTF. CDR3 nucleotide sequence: TGTGCCAGCAGACCCAGACAGGGATACCACTATGGCTACACCTTC.

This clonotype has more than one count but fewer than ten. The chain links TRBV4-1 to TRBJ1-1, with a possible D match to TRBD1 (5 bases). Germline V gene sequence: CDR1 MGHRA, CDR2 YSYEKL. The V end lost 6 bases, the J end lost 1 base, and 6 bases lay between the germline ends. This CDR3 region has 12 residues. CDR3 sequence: CASRDRNTEAFF. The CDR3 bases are TGCGCCAGCAGAGACAGGAACACTGAAGCTTTCTTT.

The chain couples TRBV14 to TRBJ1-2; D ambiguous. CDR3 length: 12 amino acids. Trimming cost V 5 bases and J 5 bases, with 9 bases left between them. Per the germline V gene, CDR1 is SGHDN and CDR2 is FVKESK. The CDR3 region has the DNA TGTGCCAGCAGCAATCTCGTGTATGGCTACACCTTC. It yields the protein CASSNLVYGYTF.

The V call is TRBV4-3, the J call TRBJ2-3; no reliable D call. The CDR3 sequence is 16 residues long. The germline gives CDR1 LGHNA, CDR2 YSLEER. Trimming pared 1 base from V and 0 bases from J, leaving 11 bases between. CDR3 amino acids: CASSQVSPGSTDTQYF. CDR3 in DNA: TGCGCCAGCAGCCAAGTCTCTCCTGGGAGCACAGATACGCAGTATTTT.

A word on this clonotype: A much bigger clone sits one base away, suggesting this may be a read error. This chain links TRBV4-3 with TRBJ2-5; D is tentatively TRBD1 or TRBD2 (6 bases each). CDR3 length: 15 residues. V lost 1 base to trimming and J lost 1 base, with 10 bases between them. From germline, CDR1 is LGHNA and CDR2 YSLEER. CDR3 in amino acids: CASSQGGGTQETQYF. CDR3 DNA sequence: TGCGCCAGCAGCCAAGGAGGGGGGACCCAAGAGACCCAGTACTTC.

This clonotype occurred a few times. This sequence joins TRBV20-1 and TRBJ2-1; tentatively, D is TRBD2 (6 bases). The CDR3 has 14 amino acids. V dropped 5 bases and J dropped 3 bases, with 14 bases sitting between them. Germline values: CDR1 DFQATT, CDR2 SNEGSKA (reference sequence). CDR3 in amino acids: CSAGPEGLYNEQFF. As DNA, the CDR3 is TGCAGTGCTGGACCAGAGGGACTCTACAATGAGCAGTTCTTC.

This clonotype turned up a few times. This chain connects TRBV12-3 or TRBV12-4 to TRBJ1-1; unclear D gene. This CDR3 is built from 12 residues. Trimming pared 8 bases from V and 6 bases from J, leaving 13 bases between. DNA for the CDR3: TGTGCCAGCCGAGGGCCTTACCCTGAAGCTTTCTTT. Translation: CASRGPYPEAFF.

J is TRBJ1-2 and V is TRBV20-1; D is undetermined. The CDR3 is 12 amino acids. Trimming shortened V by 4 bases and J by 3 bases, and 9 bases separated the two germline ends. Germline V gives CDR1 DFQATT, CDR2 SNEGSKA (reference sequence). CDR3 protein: CSAKGEDYGYTF. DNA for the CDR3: TGCAGTGCTAAGGGCGAGGACTATGGCTACACCTTC.

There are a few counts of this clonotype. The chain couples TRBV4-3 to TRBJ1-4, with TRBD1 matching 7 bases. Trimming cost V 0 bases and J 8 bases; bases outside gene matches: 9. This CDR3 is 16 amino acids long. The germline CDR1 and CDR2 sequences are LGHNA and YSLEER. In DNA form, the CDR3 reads TGCGCCAGCAGCCAAGAAAACAGGGGATTAGGGGAAAAACTGTTTTTT. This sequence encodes CASSQENRGLGEKLFF.

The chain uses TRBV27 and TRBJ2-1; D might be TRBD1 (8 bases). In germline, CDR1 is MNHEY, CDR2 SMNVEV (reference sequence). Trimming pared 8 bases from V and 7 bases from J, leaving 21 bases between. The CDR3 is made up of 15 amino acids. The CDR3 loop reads CASGGGRDRWNEQFF. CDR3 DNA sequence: TGTGCCAGCGGGGGGGGGCGGGACAGGTGGAATGAGCAGTTCTTC.

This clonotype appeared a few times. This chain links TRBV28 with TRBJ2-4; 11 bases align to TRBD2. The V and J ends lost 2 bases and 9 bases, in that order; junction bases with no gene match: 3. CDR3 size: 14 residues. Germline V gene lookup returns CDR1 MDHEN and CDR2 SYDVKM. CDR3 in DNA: TGTGCCAGCAGTTTAACTAGCGGGAGTGGCATTCAGTACTTC. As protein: CASSLTSGSGIQYF.

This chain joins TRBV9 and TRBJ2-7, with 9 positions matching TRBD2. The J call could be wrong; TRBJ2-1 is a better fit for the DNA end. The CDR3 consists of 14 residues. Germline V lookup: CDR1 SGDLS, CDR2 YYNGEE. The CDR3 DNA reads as TGTGCCAGCAGCGTAGTGGCGGGGGGGAATGAGCAGTTCTTC. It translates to CASSVVAGGNEQFF.

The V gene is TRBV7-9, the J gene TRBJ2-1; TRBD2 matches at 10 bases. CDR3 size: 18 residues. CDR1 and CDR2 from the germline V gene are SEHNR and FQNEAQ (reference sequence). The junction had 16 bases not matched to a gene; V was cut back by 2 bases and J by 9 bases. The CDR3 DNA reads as TGTGCCAGCAGCTTAAACCCGTTAGGACTAGCGGAGACCGCTGAGCAGTTCTTC. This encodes CASSLNPLGLAETAEQFF.

The CDR3 DNA reads TGCAGCGTCGAGGCGACAGGGGTGGGGCAGCCCCAGCATTTT. It encodes CSVEATGVGQPQHF. The genes are TRBV29-1 and TRBJ1-5, with 8 bases identical to TRBD1. Germline V gene sequence: CDR1 SQVTM, CDR2 ANQGSEA. CDR3 length: 14 amino acids. Losses at the gene ends were 6 bases for V and 7 bases for J; bases not matched to a gene: 11. The full variable domain, with the rest looked up from reference TRBV29-1 and TRBJ1-5, is SAVISQKPSRDICQRGTSLTIQCQVDSQVTMMFWYRQQPGQSLTLIATANQGSEATYESGFVIDKFPISRPNLTFSTLTVSNMSPEDSSIYLCSVEATGVGQPQHFGDGTRLSIL.

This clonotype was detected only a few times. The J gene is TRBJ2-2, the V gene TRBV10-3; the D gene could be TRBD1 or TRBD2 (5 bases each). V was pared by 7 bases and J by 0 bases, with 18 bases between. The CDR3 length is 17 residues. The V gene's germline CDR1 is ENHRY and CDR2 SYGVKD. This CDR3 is CAITKHAGTSNTGELFF. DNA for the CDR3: TGTGCCATCACCAAACACGCCGGGACGTCGAACACCGGGGAGCTGTTTTTT.

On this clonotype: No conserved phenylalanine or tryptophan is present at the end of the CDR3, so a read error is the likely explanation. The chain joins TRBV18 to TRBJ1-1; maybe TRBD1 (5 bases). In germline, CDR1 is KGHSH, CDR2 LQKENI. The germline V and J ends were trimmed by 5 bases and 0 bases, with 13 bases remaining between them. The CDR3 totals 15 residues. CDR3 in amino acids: CASSRGVGVNTEAFL. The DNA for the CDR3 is TGTGCCAGCTCAAGAGGGGTCGGGGTGAACACTGAAGCTTTCCTT.

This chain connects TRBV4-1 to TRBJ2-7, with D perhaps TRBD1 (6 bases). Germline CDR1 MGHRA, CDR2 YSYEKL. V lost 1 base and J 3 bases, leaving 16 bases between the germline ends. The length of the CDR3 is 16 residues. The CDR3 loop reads CASSQGTGTILYEQYF. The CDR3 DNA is TGCGCCAGCAGCCAAGGGACCGGGACAATCCTCTACGAGCAGTACTTC.

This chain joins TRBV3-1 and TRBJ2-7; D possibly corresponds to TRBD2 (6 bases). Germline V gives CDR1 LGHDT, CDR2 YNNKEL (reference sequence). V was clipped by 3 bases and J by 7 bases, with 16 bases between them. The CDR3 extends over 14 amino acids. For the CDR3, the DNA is TGTGCCAGCAGCCAGCGGGATCCGGTGGGGGAGCAGTACTTC. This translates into CASSQRDPVGEQYF.

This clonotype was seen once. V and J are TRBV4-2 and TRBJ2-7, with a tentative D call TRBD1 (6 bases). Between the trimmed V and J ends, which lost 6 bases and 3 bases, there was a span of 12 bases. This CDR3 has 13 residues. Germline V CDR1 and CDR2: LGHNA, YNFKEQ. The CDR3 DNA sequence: TGTGCCAGCAGTGTCAGCAGGGGCTACGAGCAGTACTTC. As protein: CASSVSRGYEQYF.

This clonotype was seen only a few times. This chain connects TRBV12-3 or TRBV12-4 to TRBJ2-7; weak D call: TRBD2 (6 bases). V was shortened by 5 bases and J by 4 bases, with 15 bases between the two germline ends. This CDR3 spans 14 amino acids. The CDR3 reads CASSPPGLGYEQYF. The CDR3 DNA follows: TGTGCCAGCAGTCCTCCGGGACTGGGGTACGAGCAGTACTTC.

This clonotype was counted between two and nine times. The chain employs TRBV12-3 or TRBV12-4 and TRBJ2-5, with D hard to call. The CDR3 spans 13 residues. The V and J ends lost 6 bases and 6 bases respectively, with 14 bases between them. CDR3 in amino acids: CASRSRALKTQYF. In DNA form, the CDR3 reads TGTGCCAGCAGGAGCCGGGCCTTAAAGACCCAGTACTTC.